This T cell receptor beta chain was identified during a study of identical twins. Findings and limits, study-wide: With monozygotic twins, out-of-frame TCR alpha sharing exceeded what models estimated. Fewer insertions characterized abundant cord blood beta clonotypes, whereas memory repertoires showed none. Interpretation of the results relied on cross-sectional statistical analysis and not on following the same donors.

The sample holds a few counts of this clonotype. What it binds is not known. A template switching step contributed a universal primer site, while unique molecular identifiers were present in the cDNA. A single record per CDR3 protein comes from TCRdb applying MiXCR to the 5' RACE reads. The table records about 700,000 distinct CDR3 sequences, 6.1% of them present only once. J was trimmed by 6 bases and V by 5 bases; bases with no gene match: 10. The V gene's germline CDR1 is MNHEY and CDR2 SMNVEV (reference sequence). This CDR3 is built from 17 residues. The sequenced sample was naive T cells sorted from blood. The TCR was taken from a man aged 18 to 29 in good health. This sequence joins TRBV27 and TRBJ2-3, with 14 positions matching TRBD2. The CDR3 sequence: CASSIRLAGGPGDTQYF. The DNA of the CDR3 is TGTGCCAGCAGTATCCGACTAGCGGGAGGGCCAGGGGATACGCAGTATTTT.